This T cell receptor (beta chain) was documented in a study of cytomegalovirus exposure and HLA in healthy donors. With 60 Vbeta and 13 Jbeta primers, the PCR was carried out. The repertoire was sequenced with immunoSEQ multiplex PCR; TCRdb's copy has only in-frame clones and lacks some. This table holds approximately 150,000 clones, approximately 79% found once. The table lists this clone with a count of one. The germline V gene has CDR1 SGHNT and CDR2 YYREEE (reference sequence). The CDR3 has 15 residues. Unmatched junction bases numbered 6, after V lost 2 bases and J lost 2 bases. This sequence was found in a man in his forties in good health and CMV-seronegative. The genes are TRBV5-4 and TRBJ2-7, with 8 positions matching TRBD1. Sample: PBMCs. This chain's CDR3 is CASSLAGQGAYEQYF. For the CDR3, the DNA is TGTGCCAGCAGCTTAGCAGGACAGGGCGCCTACGAGCAGTACTTC.